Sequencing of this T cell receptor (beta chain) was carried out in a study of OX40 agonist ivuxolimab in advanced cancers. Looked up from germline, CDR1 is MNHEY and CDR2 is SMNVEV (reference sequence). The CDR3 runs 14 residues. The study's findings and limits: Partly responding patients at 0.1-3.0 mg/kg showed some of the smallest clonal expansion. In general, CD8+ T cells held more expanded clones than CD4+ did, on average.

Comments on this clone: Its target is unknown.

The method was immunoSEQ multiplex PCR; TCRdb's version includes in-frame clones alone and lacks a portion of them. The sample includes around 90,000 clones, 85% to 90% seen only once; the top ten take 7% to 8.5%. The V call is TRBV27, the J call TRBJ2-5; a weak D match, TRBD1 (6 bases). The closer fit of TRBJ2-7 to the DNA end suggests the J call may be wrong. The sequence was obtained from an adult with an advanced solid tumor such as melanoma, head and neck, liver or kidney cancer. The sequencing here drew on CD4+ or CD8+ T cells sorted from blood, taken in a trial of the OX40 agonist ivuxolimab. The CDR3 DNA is TGTGCCAGCAGTCAGGACAGAAACTCCTACGAGCAGTACTTC. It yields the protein CASSQDRNSYEQYF.